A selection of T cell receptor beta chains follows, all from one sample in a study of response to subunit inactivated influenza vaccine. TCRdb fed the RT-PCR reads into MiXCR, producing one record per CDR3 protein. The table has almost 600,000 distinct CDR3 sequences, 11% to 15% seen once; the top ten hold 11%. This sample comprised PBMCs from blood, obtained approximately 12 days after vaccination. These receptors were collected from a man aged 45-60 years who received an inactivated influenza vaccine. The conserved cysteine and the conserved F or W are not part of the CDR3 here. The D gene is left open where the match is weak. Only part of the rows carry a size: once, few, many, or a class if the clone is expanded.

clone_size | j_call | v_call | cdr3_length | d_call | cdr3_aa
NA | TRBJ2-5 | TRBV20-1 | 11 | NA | SARLGGEGSQY
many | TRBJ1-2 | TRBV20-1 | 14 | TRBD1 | SASRTGGRVNYGYT
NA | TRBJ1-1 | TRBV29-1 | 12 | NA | SGGVRGMNTEAF
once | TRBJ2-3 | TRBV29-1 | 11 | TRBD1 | SVRGKHTDTQY
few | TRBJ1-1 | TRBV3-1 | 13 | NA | ASSQRWMRVAEAF
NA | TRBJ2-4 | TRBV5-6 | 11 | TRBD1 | ASSLGQGAIQY
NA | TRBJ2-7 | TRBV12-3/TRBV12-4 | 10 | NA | ASAAGIYEQY
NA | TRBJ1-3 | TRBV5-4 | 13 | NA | ASSLQGLSGNTIY
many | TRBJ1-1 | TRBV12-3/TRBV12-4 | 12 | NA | ASSLGHQNTEAF
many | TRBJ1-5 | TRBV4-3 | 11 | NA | ASSQESSQPQH
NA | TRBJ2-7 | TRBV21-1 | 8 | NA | ASSSGEQY
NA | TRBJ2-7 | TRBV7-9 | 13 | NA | ASSAGTAPPYEQY
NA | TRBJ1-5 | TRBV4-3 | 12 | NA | ASSQMPGRQPQH
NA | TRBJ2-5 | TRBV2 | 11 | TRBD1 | ASKGQGEETQY
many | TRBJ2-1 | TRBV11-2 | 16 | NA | ASSLVVHRPPRYNEQF
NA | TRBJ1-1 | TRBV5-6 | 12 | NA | ASSSISGGFGAF
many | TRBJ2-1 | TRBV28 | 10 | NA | ASSTLGNEQF
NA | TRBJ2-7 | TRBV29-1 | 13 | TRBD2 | SAQTSSGSIYEQY
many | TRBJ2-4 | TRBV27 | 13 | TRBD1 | ASGMSDRHKNIQY
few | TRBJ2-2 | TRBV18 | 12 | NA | ASSPQGETGELF
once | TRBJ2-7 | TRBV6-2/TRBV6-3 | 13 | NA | ASSSRAQPSYEQY
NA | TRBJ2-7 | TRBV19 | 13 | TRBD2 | ASSPREATSYEQY
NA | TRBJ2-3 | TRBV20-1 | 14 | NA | SATKLPAGVGDTQY
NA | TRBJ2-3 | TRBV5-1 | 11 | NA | ASRAGNTDTQY
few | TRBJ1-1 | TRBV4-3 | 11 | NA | ASSQERDTEAF
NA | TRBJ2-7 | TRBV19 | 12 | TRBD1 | ASSDRGETYEQY
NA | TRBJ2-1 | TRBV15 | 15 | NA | ATSRGGALSSYNEQF
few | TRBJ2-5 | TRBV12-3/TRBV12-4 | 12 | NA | ASSLAPTGETQY
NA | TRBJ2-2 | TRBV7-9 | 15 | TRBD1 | ASSLTTGDKNTGELF
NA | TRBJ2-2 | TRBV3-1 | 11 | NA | ASSQVRSGELF
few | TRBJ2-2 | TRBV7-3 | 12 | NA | ASSPRGATGELF
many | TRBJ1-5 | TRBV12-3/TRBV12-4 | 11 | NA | ASSLLENQPQH
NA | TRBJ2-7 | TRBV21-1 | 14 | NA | ASLPLIAGGPYEQY
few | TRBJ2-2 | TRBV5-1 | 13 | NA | ASSLGLGDTGELF
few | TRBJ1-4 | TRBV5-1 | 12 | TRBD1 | ASSIGTGNEKLF
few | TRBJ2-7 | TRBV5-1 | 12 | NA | ASTRQGGDYEQY
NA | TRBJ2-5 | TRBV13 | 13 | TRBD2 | ASLAGPGREETQY
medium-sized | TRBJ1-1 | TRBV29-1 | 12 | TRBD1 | SSQMGQGVTEAF
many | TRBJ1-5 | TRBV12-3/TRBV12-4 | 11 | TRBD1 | ASSLTGGQPQH
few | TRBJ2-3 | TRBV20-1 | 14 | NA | SARDPGYQSTDTQY
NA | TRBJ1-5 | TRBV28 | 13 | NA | ASRNGDYSNQPQH
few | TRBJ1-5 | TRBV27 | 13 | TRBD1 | ASSLEPGGFQPQH
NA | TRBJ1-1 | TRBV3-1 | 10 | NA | ASSQVGSEAF
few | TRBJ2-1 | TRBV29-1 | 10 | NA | SALSPGERRF
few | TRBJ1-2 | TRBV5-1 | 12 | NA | ASSLDLGLYGYT
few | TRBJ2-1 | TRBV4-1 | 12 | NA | ASSPTGYLDEQF
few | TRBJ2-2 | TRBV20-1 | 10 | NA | SARQGTGELF
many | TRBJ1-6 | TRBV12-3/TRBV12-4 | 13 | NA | ASSSAGGTNSPLH
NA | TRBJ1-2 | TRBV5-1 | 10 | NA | ASSLDRYGYT
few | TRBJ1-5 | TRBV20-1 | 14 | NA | SARASGSPTGQPQH